These 15 T cell receptor beta chains were sequenced from one sample in a study of OX40 agonist ivuxolimab in advanced cancers. Sequencing was performed with immunoSEQ multiplex PCR; in TCRdb, only in-frame clones are kept and a portion is missing. Of around 70,000 clones listed, approximately 80% were seen once; the top ten hold about 1.1%. The source material was CD4+ or CD8+ T cells sorted from blood, sampled in a trial of the OX40 agonist ivuxolimab. The receptors originated from an adult with an advanced solid tumor such as melanoma, head and neck, liver or kidney cancer.

The chain links TRBV7-2 to TRBJ2-7, with 10 bases matching TRBD1. The germline CDR1 and CDR2 sequences are SGHTA and FQGNSA. CDR3 length: 16 amino acids. V was pared by 3 bases and J by 5 bases, with 10 bases of the junction left unmatched. CDR3 sequence reads: CASSLWAGTGANEQYF. CDR3 nucleotide sequence: TGTGCCAGCAGCTTGTGGGCCGGGACAGGGGCAAACGAGCAGTACTTC. Using reference TRBV7-2 and TRBJ2-7 for the parts outside the CDR3, the full variable domain is GAGVSQSPSNKVTEKGKDVELRCDPISGHTALYWYRQSLGQGLEFLIYFQGNSAPDKSGLPSDRFSAERTGGSVSTLTIQRTQQEDSAVYLCASSLWAGTGANEQYFGPGTRLTVT.

V usage is TRBV5-1 and J usage is TRBJ2-1; 10 bases map to TRBD2. Germline CDR1 reads SGHRS; CDR2 reads YFSETQ. The V segment lost 2 bases and the J segment 9 bases; nucleotides outside the gene matches: 5. The CDR3 runs to 14 residues. The CDR3 nucleotides are TGCGCCAGCAGCTTAGCGGGGGGGCCGGTTGAGCAGTTCTTC. As protein: CASSLAGGPVEQFF.

J is TRBJ1-5 and V is TRBV10-3; 9 nucleotides agree with TRBD1. The J segment lost 0 bases and the V segment lost 0 bases, leaving 6 bases of the junction unmatched. The CDR3 runs 18 residues. Germline loops: CDR1 ENHRY, CDR2 SYGVKD. CDR3 region: CAISESRTGDVSNQPQHF. The CDR3 DNA sequence: TGTGCCATCAGTGAGTCCCGGACAGGGGACGTTAGCAATCAGCCCCAGCATTTT.

The rearrangement links TRBV4-3 to TRBJ1-1, with TRBD1 as a possible D gene (5 bases). Germline CDR1 and CDR2: LGHNA and YSLEER. The length of the CDR3 is 14 residues. The ends were cut back, 0 bases at V and 10 bases at J, with 15 bases in the middle. This CDR3 reads CASSQDAQGRGAFF. CDR3 bases: TGCGCCAGCAGCCAAGACGCCCAGGGTCGGGGAGCTTTCTTT.

The chain combines TRBV7-2 with TRBJ2-7; 8 bases map to TRBD1. CDR3 length: 14 amino acids. V lost 5 bases to trimming and J lost 1 base; unmatched junction nucleotides: 4. Germline CDR1 and CDR2: SGHTA and FQGNSA. The CDR3 here is CASSRGQVSYEQYF. In nucleotides, the CDR3 is TGTGCCAGCAGCCGGGGACAGGTGTCCTACGAGCAGTACTTC.

The chain employs TRBV14 and TRBJ1-1; D not certain. The CDR3 covers 13 residues. Germline V gene sequence: CDR1 SGHDN, CDR2 FVKESK. V was cut by 1 base and J by 2 bases, with 5 bases left in between. The CDR3 nucleotides are TGTGCCAGCAGCCAAGTTATAAACACTGAAGCTTTCTTT. Translated: CASSQVINTEAFF.

This clone was counted only a few times. This CDR3 is CASSAGDSRMNTEAFF. The CDR3 nucleotides read TGTGCCAGCAGCGCCGGGGACAGCAGAATGAACACTGAAGCTTTCTTT. The rearrangement joins TRBV9 to TRBJ1-1; 7 nucleotides line up with TRBD1. J lost 0 bases, V lost 3 bases, and 8 bases had no gene match. Germline V CDR1 and CDR2: SGDLS, YYNGEE. CDR3 length: 16 residues.

The CDR3 region has the DNA TGTGCCAGCAGTCTCCTGGTTGAGAATCAGCCCCAGCATTTT. It codes for CASSLLVENQPQHF. The V call is TRBV28, the J call TRBJ1-5; D gene ambiguous. Per the germline V gene, CDR1 is MDHEN and CDR2 is SYDVKM. The CDR3 spans 14 residues. Deletions cut 5 bases from V and 4 bases from J, with 12 bases between.

The rearrangement links TRBV9 to TRBJ2-2, with D tentatively TRBD1 (5 bases). The CDR3 is 15 amino acids. Germline-derived CDR1 and CDR2 are SGDLS and YYNGEE. V was pared by 0 bases and J by 4 bases, with 10 bases between. The CDR3 here is CASSVVGVGTGELFF. CDR3 nucleotide sequence: TGTGCCAGCAGCGTAGTAGGGGTAGGCACCGGGGAGCTGTTTTTT. Combining the CDR3 with reference TRBV9 and TRBJ2-2 gives the whole variable domain DSGVTQTPKHLITATGQRVTLRCSPRSGDLSVYWYQQSLDQGLQFLIQYYNGEERAKGNILERFSAQQFPDLHSELNLSSLELGDSALYFCASSVVGVGTGELFFGEGSRLTVL.

The V and J genes are TRBV4-3 and TRBJ1-4, with D tentatively TRBD1 (6 bases). V lost 3 bases and J 0 bases, leaving 8 bases between the germline ends. CDR3 size: 15 residues. In germline, CDR1 is LGHNA, CDR2 YSLEER. The CDR3 here is CASSHKGATNEKLFF. The CDR3 DNA sequence: TGCGCCAGCAGCCACAAGGGGGCAACTAATGAAAAACTGTTTTTT.

The chain carries TRBV7-2 and TRBJ2-4; D call uncertain. V gave up 6 bases and J gave up 1 base, with 10 bases separating them. CDR1 and CDR2 (germline): SGHTA, FQGNSA. This CDR3 contains 14 residues. CDR3 amino acids: CASSPARAKNIQYF. The CDR3 region has the DNA TGTGCCAGCAGTCCGGCGCGGGCCAAAAACATTCAGTACTTC. Drawing the rest from reference TRBV7-2 and TRBJ2-4, the complete variable domain is GAGVSQSPSNKVTEKGKDVELRCDPISGHTALYWYRQSLGQGLEFLIYFQGNSAPDKSGLPSDRFSAERTGGSVSTLTIQRTQQEDSAVYLCASSPARAKNIQYFGAGTRLSVL.

V gene TRBV7-2 combines with J gene TRBJ2-1, with D possibly being TRBD1 or TRBD2 (5 bases each). Deletions cut 4 bases from V and 8 bases from J, with 18 bases between. Germline CDR1 reads SGHTA; CDR2 reads FQGNSA. The CDR3 totals 15 residues. This chain's CDR3 is CASSSSGTGFYEQFF. The CDR3 nucleotides read TGTGCCAGCAGCTCCTCCGGGACGGGCTTCTATGAGCAGTTCTTC.

This chain links TRBV2 with TRBJ2-7; 8 positions match TRBD2. With 1 base clipped from V and 3 bases from J, the junction kept 5 bases outside the gene matches. Germline CDR1 SNHLY, CDR2 FYNNEI. The CDR3 length is 15 residues. The CDR3 DNA reads as TGTGCCAGCAGTGAAGAGTTAGCGGGGTACTACGAGCAGTACTTC. Amino acids: CASSEELAGYYEQYF.

The chain recombines TRBV9 with TRBJ2-1; D is perhaps TRBD1 or TRBD2 (5 bases each). V gave up 1 base and J gave up 3 bases, with 11 bases separating them. CDR1 is SGDLS, CDR2 YYNGEE, per germline. The CDR3 is 15 residues long. CDR3 residues: CASSVQGDLYNEQFF. CDR3 bases: TGTGCCAGCAGCGTACAAGGGGACCTCTACAATGAGCAGTTCTTC.

The chain joins TRBV5-4 to TRBJ1-1; D unresolved. This CDR3 comprises 12 residues. Germline V lookup: CDR1 SGHNT, CDR2 YYREEE (reference sequence). Trimming removed 4 bases at V and 14 bases at J, with 18 bases between. The CDR3 DNA sequence: TGTGCCAGCAGCCCCTATGGATCTCTCGGGTTCTTT. Amino acids: CASSPYGSLGFF.